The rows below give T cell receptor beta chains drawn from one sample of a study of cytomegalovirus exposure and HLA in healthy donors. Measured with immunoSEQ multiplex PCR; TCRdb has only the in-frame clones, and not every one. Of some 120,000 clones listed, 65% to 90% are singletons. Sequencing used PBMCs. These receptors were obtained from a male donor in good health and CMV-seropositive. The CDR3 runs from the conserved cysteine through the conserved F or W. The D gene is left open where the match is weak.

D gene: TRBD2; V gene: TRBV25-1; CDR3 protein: CASSELGGRAGELFF
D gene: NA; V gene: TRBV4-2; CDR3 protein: CASISHRDSTDTQYF
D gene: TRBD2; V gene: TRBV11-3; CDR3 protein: CASSTTSGRYNEQFF
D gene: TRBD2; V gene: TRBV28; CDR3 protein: CASSSWVAGGPTREQFF
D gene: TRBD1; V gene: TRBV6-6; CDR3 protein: CASSYGTGISYEQYF
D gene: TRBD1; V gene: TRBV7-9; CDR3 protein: CASVTNPGQGYEQYF
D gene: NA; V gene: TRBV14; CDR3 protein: CASSQVGLGEQFF
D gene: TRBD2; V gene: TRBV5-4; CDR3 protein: CASSLGGRTASTDTQYF
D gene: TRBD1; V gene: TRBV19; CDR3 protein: CASSIQTGGVYEQYF
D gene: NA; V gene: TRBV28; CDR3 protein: CASSLPGGAATNEKLFF
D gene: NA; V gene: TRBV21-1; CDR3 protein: CASMLTGGRNTIYF
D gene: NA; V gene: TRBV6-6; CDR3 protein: CASSYLQADYTF
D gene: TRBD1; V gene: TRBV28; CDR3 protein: CASSWDRGDYQPQHF